These 7 T cell receptor beta chains were sequenced from one sample in a study of post-analysis software for immune sequencing data. Findings of the study overall: Five TRBV segments occurring more often in patients than controls included TRBV5-6, TRBV5-1 and TRBV20-1.

Incorporated into the TCR beta cDNA libraries were unique molecular identifiers, which served to reduce PCR and sequencing biases. TCRdb used MiXCR to reprocess the PCR reads, holding one entry per CDR3 protein. The table lists roughly 430,000 distinct CDR3 sequences, roughly 38% of them singletons, with roughly 8.2% in the top ten. Their specific antigens are unknown. The specimen sequenced was blood. The source is a girl aged 2-10 years with multiple sclerosis.

This clonotype has only a few counts. V usage is TRBV29-1 and J usage is TRBJ2-7; TRBD1 matches 10 bases. The CDR3 sequence is 13 residues long. The germline CDR1 and CDR2 sequences are SQVTM and ANQGSEA. V was pared by 5 bases and J by 7 bases, with 8 bases of the junction left unmatched. The CDR3 DNA reads as TGCAGCGTTCGTCCCGGGACAGGGGTGGAGCAGTACTTC. The encoded protein is CSVRPGTGVEQYF.

This clonotype turned up a few times. The chain links TRBV20-1 to TRBJ1-1; D perhaps matches TRBD1 (6 bases). CDR3 size: 13 residues. The V gene lost 7 bases and the J gene lost 1 base, with 13 bases spanning the gap. The germline gives CDR1 DFQATT, CDR2 SNEGSKA (reference sequence). CDR3 residues: CSVLDRANTEAFF. CDR3 nucleotide sequence: TGCAGTGTTCTGGACAGAGCGAACACTGAAGCTTTCTTT.

This clonotype was seen only a few times. This chain joins TRBV9 and TRBJ2-1; D remains unclear. Germline V gene lookup returns CDR1 SGDLS and CDR2 YYNGEE. The CDR3 runs 13 residues. Trimming removed 0 bases from V and 6 bases from J, with 7 bases in between. This CDR3 is CASSVGYPNEQFF. CDR3 sequence (DNA): TGTGCCAGCAGCGTAGGTTACCCCAATGAGCAGTTCTTC.

V is TRBV6-5 and J is TRBJ2-1; perhaps TRBD2 as D (5 bases). The CDR3 extends over 18 amino acids. Trimming removed 4 bases from V and 5 bases from J, with 24 bases in between. Germline values: CDR1 MNHEY, CDR2 SVGAGI. CDR3 amino acids: CASSCSLAPLGPNNEQFF. In nucleotides, the CDR3 is TGTGCCAGCAGTTGCTCCCTAGCACCGCTAGGACCCAACAATGAGCAGTTCTTC.

This clonotype was detected many times. The chain links TRBV29-1 to TRBJ1-3; D is unclear. Trimming took 2 bases from V and 1 from J, leaving 6 bases between them. In germline, CDR1 is SQVTM, CDR2 ANQGSEA. This CDR3 has 13 residues. Here the CDR3 reads CSVEPGSGNTIYF. The CDR3 DNA reads as TGCAGCGTTGAACCGGGATCTGGAAACACCATATATTTT.

The sample holds a few counts of this clonotype. The chain employs TRBV4-1 and TRBJ2-1; 9 positions agree with TRBD2. Germline CDR1 reads MGHRA; CDR2 reads YSYEKL. J was trimmed by 4 bases and V by 8 bases; bases with no gene match: 6. The CDR3 is made up of 14 amino acids. The CDR3 bases are TGCGCCAGCGGGCGGGGGGGAAAATACAATGAGCAGTTCTTC. It yields the protein CASGRGGKYNEQFF.

This clonotype occurred a few times. The rearrangement uses TRBV18 and TRBJ1-4, with D maybe TRBD1 (6 bases). CDR1 and CDR2 from the germline V gene are KGHSH and LQKENI. V shed 4 bases and J shed 8 bases, with 11 bases lying between them. The CDR3 has 13 amino acids. The CDR3, as DNA: TGTGCCAGCTCACGGGGGGCGGAGGAAAAACTGTTTTTT. This sequence encodes CASSRGAEEKLFF.